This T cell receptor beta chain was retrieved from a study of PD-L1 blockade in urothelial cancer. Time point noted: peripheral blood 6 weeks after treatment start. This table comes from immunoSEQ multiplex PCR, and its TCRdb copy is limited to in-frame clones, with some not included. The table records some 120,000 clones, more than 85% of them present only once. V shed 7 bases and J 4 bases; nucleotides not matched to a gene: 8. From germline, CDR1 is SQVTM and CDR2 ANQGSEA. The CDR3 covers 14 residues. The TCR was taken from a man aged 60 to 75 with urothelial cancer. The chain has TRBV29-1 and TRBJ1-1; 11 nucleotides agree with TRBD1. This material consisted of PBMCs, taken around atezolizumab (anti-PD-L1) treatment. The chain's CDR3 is CSAAGQGAGTEAFF. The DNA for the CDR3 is TGCAGCGCCGCAGGACAGGGGGCCGGCACTGAAGCTTTCTTT.